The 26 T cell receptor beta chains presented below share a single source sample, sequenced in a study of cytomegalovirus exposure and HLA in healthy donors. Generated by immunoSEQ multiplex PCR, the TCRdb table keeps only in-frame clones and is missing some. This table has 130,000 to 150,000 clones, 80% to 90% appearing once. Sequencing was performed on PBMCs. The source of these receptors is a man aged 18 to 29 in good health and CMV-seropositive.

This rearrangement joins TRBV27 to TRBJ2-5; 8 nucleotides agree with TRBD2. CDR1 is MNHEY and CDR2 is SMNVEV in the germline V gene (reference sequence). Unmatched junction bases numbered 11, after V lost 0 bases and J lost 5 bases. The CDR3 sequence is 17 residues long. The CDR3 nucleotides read TGTGCCAGCAGTTTATCATCTTCGGGGGGGAGGGCTGAGACCCAGTACTTC. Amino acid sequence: CASSLSSSGGRAETQYF.

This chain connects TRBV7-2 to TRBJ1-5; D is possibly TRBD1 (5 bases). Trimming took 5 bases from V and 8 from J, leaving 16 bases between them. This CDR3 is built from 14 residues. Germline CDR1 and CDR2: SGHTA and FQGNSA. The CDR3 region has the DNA TGTGCCAGCAGCCCCAGAAGGGGTAATAAGCCCCAGCATTTT. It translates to CASSPRRGNKPQHF.

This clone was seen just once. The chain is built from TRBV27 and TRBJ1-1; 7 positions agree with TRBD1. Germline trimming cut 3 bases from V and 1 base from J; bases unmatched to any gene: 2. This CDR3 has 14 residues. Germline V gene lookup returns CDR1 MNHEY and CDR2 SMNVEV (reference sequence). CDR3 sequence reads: CASSLEGANTEAFF. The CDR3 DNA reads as TGTGCCAGCAGTTTGGAGGGGGCGAACACTGAAGCTTTCTTT.

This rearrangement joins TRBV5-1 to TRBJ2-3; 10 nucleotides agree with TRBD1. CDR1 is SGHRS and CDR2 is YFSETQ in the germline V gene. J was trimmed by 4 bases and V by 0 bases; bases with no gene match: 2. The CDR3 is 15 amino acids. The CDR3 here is CASSLGQGAADTQYF. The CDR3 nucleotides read TGCGCCAGCAGCTTGGGACAGGGGGCGGCAGATACGCAGTATTTT.

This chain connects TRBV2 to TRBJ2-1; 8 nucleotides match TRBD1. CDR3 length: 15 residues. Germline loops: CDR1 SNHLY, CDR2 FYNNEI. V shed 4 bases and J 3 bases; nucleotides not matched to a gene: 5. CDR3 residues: CASSVETGDYNEQFF. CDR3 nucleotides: TGTGCCAGCAGTGTCGAGACAGGGGACTACAATGAGCAGTTCTTC. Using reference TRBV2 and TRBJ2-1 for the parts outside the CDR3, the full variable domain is EPEVTQTPSHQVTQMGQEVILRCVPISNHLYFYWYRQILGQKVEFLVSFYNNEISEKSEIFDDQFSVERPDGSNFTLKIRSTKLEDSAMYFCASSVETGDYNEQFFGPGTRLTVL.

CDR3 sequence reads: CASSTGLLISGSPLHF. The CDR3 nucleotides read TGTGCCAGCAGTACCGGACTCCTGATTAGCGGGTCACCCCTCCACTTT. The V and J genes are TRBV2 and TRBJ1-6; D gene ambiguous. From germline, CDR1 is SNHLY and CDR2 FYNNEI. The CDR3 is made up of 16 amino acids. V lost 5 bases and J 10 bases, leaving 21 bases between the germline ends. The entire variable domain, with the rest obtained from reference TRBV2 and TRBJ1-6, is as follows: EPEVTQTPSHQVTQMGQEVILRCVPISNHLYFYWYRQILGQKVEFLVSFYNNEISEKSEIFDDQFSVERPDGSNFTLKIRSTKLEDSAMYFCASSTGLLISGSPLHFGNGTRLTVT.

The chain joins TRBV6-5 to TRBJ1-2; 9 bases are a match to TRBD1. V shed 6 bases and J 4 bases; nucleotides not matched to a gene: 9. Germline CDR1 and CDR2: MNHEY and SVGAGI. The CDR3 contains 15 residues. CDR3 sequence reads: CASRRPGQGSYGYTF. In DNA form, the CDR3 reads TGTGCCAGCAGACGCCCGGGACAGGGTTCCTATGGCTACACCTTC.

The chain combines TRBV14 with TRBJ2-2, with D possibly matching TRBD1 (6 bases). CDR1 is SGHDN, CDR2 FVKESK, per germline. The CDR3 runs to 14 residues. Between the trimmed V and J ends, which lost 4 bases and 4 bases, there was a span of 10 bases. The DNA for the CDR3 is TGTGCCAGCAGCCTCAGGGGATTCACCGGGGAGCTGTTTTTT. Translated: CASSLRGFTGELFF.

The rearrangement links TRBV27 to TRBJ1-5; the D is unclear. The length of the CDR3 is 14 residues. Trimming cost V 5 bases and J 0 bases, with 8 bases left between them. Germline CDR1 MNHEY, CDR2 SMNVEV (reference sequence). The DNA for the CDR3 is TGTGCCAGCAGTCCCACAGATAGCAATCAGCCCCAGCATTTT. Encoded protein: CASSPTDSNQPQHF.

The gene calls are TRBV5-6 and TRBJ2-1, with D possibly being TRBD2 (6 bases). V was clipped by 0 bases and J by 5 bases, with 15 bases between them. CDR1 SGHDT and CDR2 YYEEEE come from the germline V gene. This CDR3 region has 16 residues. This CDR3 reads CASSLVGGPGHNEQFF. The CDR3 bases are TGTGCCAGCAGCTTGGTGGGGGGTCCCGGACACAATGAGCAGTTCTTC.

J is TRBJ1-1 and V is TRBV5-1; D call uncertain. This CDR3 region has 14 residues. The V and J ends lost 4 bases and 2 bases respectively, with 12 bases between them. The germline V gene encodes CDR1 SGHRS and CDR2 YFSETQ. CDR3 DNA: TGCGCCAGCAGCAAAACGGGAGCTAACACTGAAGCTTTCTTT. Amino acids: CASSKTGANTEAFF.

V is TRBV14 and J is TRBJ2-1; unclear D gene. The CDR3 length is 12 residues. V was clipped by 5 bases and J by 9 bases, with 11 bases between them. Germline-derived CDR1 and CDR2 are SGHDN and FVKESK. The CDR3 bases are TGTGCCAGCAGCGATAAGTGGGCTGAGCAGTTCTTC. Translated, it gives CASSDKWAEQFF.

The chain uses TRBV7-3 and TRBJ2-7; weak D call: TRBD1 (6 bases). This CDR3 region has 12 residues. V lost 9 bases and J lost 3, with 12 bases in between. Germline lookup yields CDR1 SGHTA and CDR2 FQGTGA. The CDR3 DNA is TGTGCCAGACAGGGTTTTCGCTACGAGCAGTACTTC. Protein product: CARQGFRYEQYF.

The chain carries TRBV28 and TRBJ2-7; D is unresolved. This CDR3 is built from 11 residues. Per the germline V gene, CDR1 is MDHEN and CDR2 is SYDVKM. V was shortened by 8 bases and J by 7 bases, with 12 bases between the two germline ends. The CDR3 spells CASQLASEQYF. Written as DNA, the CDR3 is TGTGCCAGCCAGTTGGCCTCGGAGCAGTACTTC.

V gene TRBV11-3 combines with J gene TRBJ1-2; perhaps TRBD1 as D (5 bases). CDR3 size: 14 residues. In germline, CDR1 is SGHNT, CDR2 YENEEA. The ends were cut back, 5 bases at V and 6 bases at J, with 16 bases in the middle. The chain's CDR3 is CASSPPDTRDGYTF. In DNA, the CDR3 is TGTGCCAGCAGCCCACCGGACACCCGCGATGGCTACACCTTC.

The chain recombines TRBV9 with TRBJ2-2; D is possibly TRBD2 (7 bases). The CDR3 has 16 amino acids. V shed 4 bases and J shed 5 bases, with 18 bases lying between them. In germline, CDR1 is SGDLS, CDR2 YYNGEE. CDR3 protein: CASSSLGGQRTGELFF. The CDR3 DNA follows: TGTGCCAGCAGCTCCCTCGGGGGGCAGAGAACCGGGGAGCTGTTTTTT.

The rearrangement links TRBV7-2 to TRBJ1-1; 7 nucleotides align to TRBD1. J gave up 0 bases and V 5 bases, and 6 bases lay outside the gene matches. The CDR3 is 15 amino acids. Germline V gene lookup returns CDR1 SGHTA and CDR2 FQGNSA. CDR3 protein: CASSERGRLNTEAFF. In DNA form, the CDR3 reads TGTGCCAGCAGCGAGAGGGGGCGGTTGAACACTGAAGCTTTCTTT.

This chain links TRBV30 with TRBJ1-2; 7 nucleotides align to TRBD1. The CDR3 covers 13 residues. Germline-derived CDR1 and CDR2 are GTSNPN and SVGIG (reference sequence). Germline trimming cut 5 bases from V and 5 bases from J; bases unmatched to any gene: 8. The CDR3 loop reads CAWARDRTYGYTF. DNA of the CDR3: TGTGCCTGGGCTCGGGACAGAACATATGGCTACACCTTC.

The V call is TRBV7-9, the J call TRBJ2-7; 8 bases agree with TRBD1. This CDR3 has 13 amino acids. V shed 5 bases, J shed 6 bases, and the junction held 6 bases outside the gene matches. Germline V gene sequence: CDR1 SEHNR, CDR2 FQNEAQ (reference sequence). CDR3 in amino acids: CASSLTGVGEQYF. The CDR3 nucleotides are TGTGCCAGCAGCCTGACAGGGGTTGGCGAGCAGTACTTC.

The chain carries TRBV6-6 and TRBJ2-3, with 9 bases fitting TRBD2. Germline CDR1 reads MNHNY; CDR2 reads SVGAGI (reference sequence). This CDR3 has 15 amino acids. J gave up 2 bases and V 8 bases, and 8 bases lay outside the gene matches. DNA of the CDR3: TGTGCCAGCGGGCGACTAGCGGAGGCCACAGATACGCAGTATTTT. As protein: CASGRLAEATDTQYF.

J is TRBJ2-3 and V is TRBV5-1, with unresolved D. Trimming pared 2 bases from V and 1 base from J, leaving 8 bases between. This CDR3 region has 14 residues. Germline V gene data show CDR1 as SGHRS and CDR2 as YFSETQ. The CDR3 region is CASSFWQGTDTQYF. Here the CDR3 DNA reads TGCGCCAGCAGCTTTTGGCAGGGCACAGATACGCAGTATTTT. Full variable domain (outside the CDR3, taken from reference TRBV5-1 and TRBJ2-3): KAGVTQTPRYLIKTRGQQVTLSCSPISGHRSVSWYQQTPGQGLQFLFEYFSETQRNKGNFPGRFSGRQFSNSRSEMNVSTLELGDSALYLCASSFWQGTDTQYFGPGTRLTVL.

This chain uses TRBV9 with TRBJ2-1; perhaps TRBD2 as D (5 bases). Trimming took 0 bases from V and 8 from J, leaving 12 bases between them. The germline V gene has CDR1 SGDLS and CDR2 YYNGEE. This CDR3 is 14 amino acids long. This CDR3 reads CASSVGGSKDEQFF. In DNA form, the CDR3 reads TGTGCCAGCAGCGTAGGAGGGAGTAAGGATGAGCAGTTCTTC. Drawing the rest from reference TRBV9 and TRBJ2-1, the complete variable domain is DSGVTQTPKHLITATGQRVTLRCSPRSGDLSVYWYQQSLDQGLQFLIQYYNGEERAKGNILERFSAQQFPDLHSELNLSSLELGDSALYFCASSVGGSKDEQFFGPGTRLTVL.

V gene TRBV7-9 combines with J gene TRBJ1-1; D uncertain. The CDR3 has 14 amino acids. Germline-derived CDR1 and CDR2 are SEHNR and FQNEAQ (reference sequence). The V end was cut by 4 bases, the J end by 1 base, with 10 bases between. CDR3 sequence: CASSYITANTEAFF. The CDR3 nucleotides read TGTGCCAGCAGCTACATCACAGCGAACACTGAAGCTTTCTTT.

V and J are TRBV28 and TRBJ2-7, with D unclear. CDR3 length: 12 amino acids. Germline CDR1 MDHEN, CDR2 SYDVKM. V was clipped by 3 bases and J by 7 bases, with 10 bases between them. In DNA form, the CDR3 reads TGTGCCAGCAGTTTGCAGATCAAGGAGCAGTACTTC. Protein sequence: CASSLQIKEQYF.

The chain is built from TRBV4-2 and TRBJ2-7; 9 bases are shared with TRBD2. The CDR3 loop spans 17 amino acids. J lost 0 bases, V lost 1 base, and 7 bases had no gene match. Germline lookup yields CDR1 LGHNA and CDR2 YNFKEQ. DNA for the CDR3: TGTGCCAGCAGCCAAGCCGTAGCGGGGGCCTTCTCCTACGAGCAGTACTTC. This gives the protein CASSQAVAGAFSYEQYF.

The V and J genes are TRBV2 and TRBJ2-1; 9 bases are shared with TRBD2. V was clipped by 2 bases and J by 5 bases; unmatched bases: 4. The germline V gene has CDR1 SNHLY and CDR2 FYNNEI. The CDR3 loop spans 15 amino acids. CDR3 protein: CASSEWLAGHNEQFF. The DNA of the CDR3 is TGTGCCAGCAGTGAATGGCTAGCGGGGCACAATGAGCAGTTCTTC. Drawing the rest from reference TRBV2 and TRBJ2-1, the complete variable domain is EPEVTQTPSHQVTQMGQEVILRCVPISNHLYFYWYRQILGQKVEFLVSFYNNEISEKSEIFDDQFSVERPDGSNFTLKIRSTKLEDSAMYFCASSEWLAGHNEQFFGPGTRLTVL.